Listed below are T cell receptor beta chains from one sample, sequenced in a study of blood T cell repertoires in COVID-19. Clones were read by immunoSEQ multiplex PCR, and TCRdb kept only the in-frame ones, dropping some. The sample contains around 260,000 clones, roughly 86% of which appear only once. The sequenced sample consisted of peripheral blood. These receptors were taken from a middle-aged man who had recovered from COVID-19. Each CDR3 is given with its conserved first and last residue. The D gene is left open where the match is weak. Clone size appears in some rows only: once, few, many, or a class for an expanded clone.

TRBV2	NA	TRBJ2-3	TRBD1	CASRAGTGERQYF
TRBV7-9	NA	TRBJ2-4	TRBD2	CASSQPLAGGPNIQYF
TRBV7-2	NA	TRBJ2-1	NA	CASSLDRPNEQFF
TRBV6-5	NA	TRBJ2-1	NA	CASSYRTSRGVHEQFF
TRBV14	NA	TRBJ1-4	NA	CASSQRTVPATNEKLFF
TRBV19	NA	TRBJ2-7	TRBD1	CASTPGTGFSPEQYF
TRBV7-6	few	TRBJ2-2	TRBD2	CASSLLAGRLGELFF
TRBV9	NA	TRBJ2-3	TRBD2	CASSVGGTSGTDTQYF
TRBV7-2	NA	TRBJ2-1	TRBD2	CASSSTGTNKQFF
TRBV5-1	NA	TRBJ2-3	TRBD1	CASSFYRGLGTDTQYF
TRBV10-3	NA	TRBJ1-2	TRBD1	CAISEPKVSPGQGDGYTF
TRBV2	NA	TRBJ1-1	TRBD1	CASSPDRANTEAFF
TRBV10-2	NA	TRBJ1-1	NA	CASRGRTGTQGPEAFF
TRBV7-9	NA	TRBJ1-4	NA	CASSPGGDRNEKLFF
TRBV5-4	once	TRBJ2-7	NA	CASSLGSGGRNEQYF
TRBV7-2	NA	TRBJ2-7	TRBD2	CASSPGGSSYEQYF
TRBV27	NA	TRBJ2-7	NA	CASSLRGAGDEQYF
TRBV9	NA	TRBJ1-3	NA	CASQKSSGNTIYF
TRBV6-5	NA	TRBJ2-1	NA	CASSQQGYNEQFF
TRBV5-6	few	TRBJ2-7	TRBD1	CASSLAGGAYEQYF
TRBV29-1	once	TRBJ2-7	TRBD1	CSVGRGQGGSYEQYF
TRBV4-2	NA	TRBJ1-2	TRBD1	CASSPYTGGGYGYTF
TRBV7-2	NA	TRBJ1-1	NA	CASNRAPGVDTEAFF
TRBV5-8	NA	TRBJ2-5	TRBD2	CASSWGLAGGKETQYF
TRBV15	NA	TRBJ1-5	NA	CATSRDFGVGNQPQHF
TRBV2	NA	TRBJ2-3	TRBD2	CASSERGLGSGTDTQYF
TRBV9	NA	TRBJ1-2	NA	CASSGDTLSPKGYGYTF
TRBV10-1	NA	TRBJ1-1	NA	CASSVDRYTEAFF
TRBV4-1	NA	TRBJ2-1	TRBD2	CASSQGLAANNEQFF
TRBV7-8	NA	TRBJ1-6	NA	CASSLQLGGSPLHF
TRBV5-1	few	TRBJ1-2	NA	CASSLAPSGGTNYGYTF